This TCR beta chain was identified during a study of blood T cell repertoires in COVID-19. About the research overall: There were acute and convalescent COVID-19 samples, and they came from the United States, Italy and Spain.

This CDR3 has 14 amino acids. CDR1 is SNHLY and CDR2 is FYNNEI in the germline V gene. V lost 7 bases and J lost 4; bases outside the gene matches: 3. As originally analysed: How many nucleated cells were present was estimated from reference gene primer amplification. Here immunoSEQ multiplex PCR was the method, and the copy in TCRdb shows in-frame clones only, minus some. D and trimming come from the DNA, and the V and J calls and clone size come from that table. The data contain about 93,000 clones, approximately 88% of them seen just once; the ten biggest clones take up under 5.5%. The clonotype originates from a man aged 55 to 70 with COVID-19, enrolled during active disease. The V call is TRBV2, the J call TRBJ1-5; TRBD1 aligns across 11 bases. The sample taken for sequencing was peripheral blood. CDR3 DNA: TGTGCCAGCAAAGGGACAGGGGGGAATCAGCCCCAGCATTTT. It encodes CASKGTGGNQPQHF.